These T cell receptor beta chains were read from a single sample in a study of T cell repertoires in cytomegalovirus infection. TCRdb processed the reads anew with MiXCR; each CDR3 protein has one entry. The table has 45,000 to 55,000 distinct CDR3 sequences, about 21% seen once; the top ten hold about 90%. Antigen specificity for these receptors is unknown. Sequencing used CD8+ T cells from cultured PBMCs, obtained from culture after CMV antigen stimulation. Source of these receptors: a human donor in good health (CMV status not recorded). Some clones in this sample may be carry-over from other donors' samples. The CDR3 runs from the conserved cysteine through the conserved F or W. The D gene is left open where the match is weak. Where a row states a size, it is once, few, many or the class of an expanded clone; other rows omit it.

d_call	v_call	j_call	clone_size	cdr3_nt	cdr3_aa
TRBD2	TRBV7-2	TRBJ2-1	few	TGTGCCAGCAGCTTATCGGGGGGAACCTACAATGAGCAGTTCTTC	CASSLSGGTYNEQFF
TRBD1	TRBV7-9	TRBJ1-4	few	TGTGCCAGCAGTTTAAGACAGGGCAGTGGAAAACTGTTTTTT	CASSLRQGSGKLFF
NA	TRBV7-9	TRBJ2-7	NA	TGTGCCAGCAGCTTGGCAGGGGAGTCCCACGAGCAGTACTTC	CASSLAGESHEQYF
TRBD2	TRBV7-2	TRBJ2-1	NA	TGTGCCAGCAGCCTCTGGGCTTATGATTCAACATCCGGGACTAAGAGTTACAATGAGCAGTTCTTC	CASSLWAYDSTSGTKSYNEQFF
NA	TRBV2	TRBJ2-1	few	TGTGCCAGCAGTCGATCGTTTCAGTACAATGAGCAGTTCTTC	CASSRSFQYNEQFF
TRBD1	TRBV20-1	TRBJ1-1	NA	TGCAGTGCTAGACTACAGGGGAGCGACACTGAAGCTTTCTTT	CSARLQGSDTEAFF
NA	TRBV7-6	TRBJ2-7	few	TGTGCCAGCAGCTTCCTCGTAACCGAGCAGTACTTC	CASSFLVTEQYF
NA	TRBV7-2	TRBJ1-5	few	TGTGCCAGCAGCTTAGTCTCAGGGGCCCTCAATCAGCCCCAGCATTTT	CASSLVSGALNQPQHF
NA	TRBV6-4	TRBJ2-1	NA	NA	CASSSSAGTYQFF
TRBD1	TRBV7-6	TRBJ2-2	NA	TGTGCCAGCAGCCCTACCCGGACAGGGAAGGGCGGGGAGCTGTTTTTT	CASSPTRTGKGGELFF
NA	TRBV7-9	TRBJ2-7	few	TGTGCCAGCAGCGATATTACGAACGAGCAGTACTTC	CASSDITNEQYF
NA	TRBV7-4	TRBJ2-1	NA	TGTGCCAGCAGCTTTTCTAGATCTAGCTCCTACAATGAGCAGTTCTTC	CASSFSRSSSYNEQFF
NA	TRBV11-2	TRBJ2-7	few	TGTGCCAGCAGCCCCAGCTTGGCCTACGAGCAGTACTTC	CASSPSLAYEQYF
NA	TRBV12-3/TRBV12-4	TRBJ2-6	few	TGTGCCAGCAGTGGTCCGCTAAGCTCTGGGGCCAACGTCCTGACTTTC	CASSGPLSSGANVLTF
TRBD1	TRBV6-5	TRBJ2-7	NA	TGTGCCAGCAGTTCAAGACAGGGGATACCTTACGAGCAGTACTTC	CASSSRQGIPYEQYF
TRBD1	TRBV6-2/TRBV6-3	TRBJ1-1	NA	TGTGCCAGCAGCCCGGACAGGGGGCTTAACACTGAAGCTTTCTTT	CASSPDRGLNTEAFF
TRBD2	TRBV7-9	TRBJ2-1	NA	TGTGCCAGCAGCTTTATCGAGCGGGGCACCTATGAGCAGTTCTTC	CASSFIERGTYEQFF